The source of this TCR beta chain is a study of blood T cell repertoires in COVID-19. Clones were read by immunoSEQ multiplex PCR, and TCRdb kept only the in-frame ones, dropping some. The sample holds 150,000 to 170,000 clones, nearly 80% seen once. This sequence was found in a man older than 75 with acute or convalescent COVID-19. The sequenced sample consisted of peripheral blood.

The CDR3: CASSFERREQFF. The CDR3 DNA reads as TGTGCCAGCAGTTTTGAACGGCGGGAGCAGTTCTTC. The genes are TRBV12-3 or TRBV12-4 and TRBJ2-1; D unresolved. The CDR3 spans 12 residues. Trimming took off 3 bases at V and 10 bases at J, with 10 bases between the two ends.